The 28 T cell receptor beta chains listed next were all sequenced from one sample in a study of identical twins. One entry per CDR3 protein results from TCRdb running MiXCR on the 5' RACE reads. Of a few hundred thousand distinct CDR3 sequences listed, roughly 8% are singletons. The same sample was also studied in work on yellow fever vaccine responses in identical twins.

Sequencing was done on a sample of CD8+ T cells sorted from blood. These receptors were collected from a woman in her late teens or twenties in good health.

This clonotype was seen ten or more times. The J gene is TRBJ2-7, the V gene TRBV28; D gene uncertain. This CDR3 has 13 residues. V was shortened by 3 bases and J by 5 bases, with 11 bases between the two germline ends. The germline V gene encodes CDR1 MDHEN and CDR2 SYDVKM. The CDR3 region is CASSFGSRNEQYF. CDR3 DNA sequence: TGTGCCAGCAGTTTTGGGTCGAGGAACGAGCAGTACTTC.

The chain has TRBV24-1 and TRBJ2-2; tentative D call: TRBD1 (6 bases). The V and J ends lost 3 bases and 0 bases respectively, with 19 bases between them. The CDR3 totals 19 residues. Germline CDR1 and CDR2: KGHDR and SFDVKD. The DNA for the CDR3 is TGTGCCACCAGTGATATCCAACTTAAACAGGGAGCGAACACCGGGGAGCTGTTTTTT. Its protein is CATSDIQLKQGANTGELFF.

CDR3 sequence reads: CSVVSGERFVDEQFF. CDR3 DNA: TGCAGCGTTGTGAGCGGGGAGAGATTCGTGGATGAGCAGTTCTTC. The gene calls are TRBV29-1 and TRBJ2-1, with TRBD2 matching 7 bases. CDR1 is SQVTM and CDR2 is ANQGSEA in the germline V gene. This CDR3 has 15 residues. Trimming cost V 4 bases and J 8 bases; bases outside gene matches: 14.

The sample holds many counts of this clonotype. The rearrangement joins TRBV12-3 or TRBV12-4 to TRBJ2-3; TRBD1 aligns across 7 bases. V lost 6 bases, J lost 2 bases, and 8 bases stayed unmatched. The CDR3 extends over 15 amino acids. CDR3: CASRSGTVVTDTQYF. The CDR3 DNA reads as TGTGCCAGCAGGTCCGGGACAGTCGTCACAGATACGCAGTATTTT.

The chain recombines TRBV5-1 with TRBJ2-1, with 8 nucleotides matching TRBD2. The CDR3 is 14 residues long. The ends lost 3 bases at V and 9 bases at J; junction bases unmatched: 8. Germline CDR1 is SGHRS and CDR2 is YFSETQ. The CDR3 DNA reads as TGCGCCAGCAGCTGGGGACTAGGTTTAGGTGAGCAGTTCTTC. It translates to CASSWGLGLGEQFF.

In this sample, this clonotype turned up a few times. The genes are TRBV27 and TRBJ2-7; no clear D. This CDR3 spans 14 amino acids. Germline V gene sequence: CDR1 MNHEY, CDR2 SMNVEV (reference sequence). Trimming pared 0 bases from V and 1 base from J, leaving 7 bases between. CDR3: CASSLSKGSYEQYF. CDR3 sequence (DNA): TGTGCCAGCAGTTTATCTAAGGGTTCCTACGAGCAGTACTTC.

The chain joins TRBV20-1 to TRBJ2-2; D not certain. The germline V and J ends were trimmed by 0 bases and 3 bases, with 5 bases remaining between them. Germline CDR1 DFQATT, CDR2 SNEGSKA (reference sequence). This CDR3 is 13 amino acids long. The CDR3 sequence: CSARDGYTGELFF. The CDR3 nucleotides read TGCAGTGCTAGAGATGGGTACACCGGGGAGCTGTTTTTT.

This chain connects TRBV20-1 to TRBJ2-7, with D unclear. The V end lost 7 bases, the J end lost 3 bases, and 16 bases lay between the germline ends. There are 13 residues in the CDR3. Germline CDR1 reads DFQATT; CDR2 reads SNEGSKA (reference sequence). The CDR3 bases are TGCAGTGGCCCCTGGTGGGTGGACTACGAGCAGTACTTC. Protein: CSGPWWVDYEQYF.

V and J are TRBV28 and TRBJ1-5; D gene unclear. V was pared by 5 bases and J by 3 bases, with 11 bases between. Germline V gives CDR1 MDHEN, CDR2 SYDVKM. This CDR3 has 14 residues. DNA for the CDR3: TGTGCCAGCAGTCCCCAGATCCCCAATCAGCCCCAGCATTTT. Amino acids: CASSPQIPNQPQHF.

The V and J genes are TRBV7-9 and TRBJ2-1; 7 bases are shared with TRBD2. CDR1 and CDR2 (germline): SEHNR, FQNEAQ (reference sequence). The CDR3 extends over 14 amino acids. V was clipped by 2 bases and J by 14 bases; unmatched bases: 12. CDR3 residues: CASSLIVGTTGEFF. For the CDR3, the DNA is TGTGCCAGCAGCTTAATAGTTGGGACTACAGGCGAGTTCTTC. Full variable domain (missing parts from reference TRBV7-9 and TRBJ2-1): DTGVSQNPRHKITKRGQNVTFRCDPISEHNRLYWYRQTLGQGPEFLTYFQNEAQLEKSRLLSDRFSAERPKGSFSTLEIQRTEQGDSAMYLCASSLIVGTTGEFFGPGTRLTVL.

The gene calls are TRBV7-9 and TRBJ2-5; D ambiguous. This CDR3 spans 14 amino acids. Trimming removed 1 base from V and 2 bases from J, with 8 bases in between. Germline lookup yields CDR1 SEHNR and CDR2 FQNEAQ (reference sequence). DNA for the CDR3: TGTGCCAGCAGCTTAGGCGCCAGACAAGAGACCCAGTACTTC. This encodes CASSLGARQETQYF. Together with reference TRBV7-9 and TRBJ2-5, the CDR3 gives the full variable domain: DTGVSQNPRHKITKRGQNVTFRCDPISEHNRLYWYRQTLGQGPEFLTYFQNEAQLEKSRLLSDRFSAERPKGSFSTLEIQRTEQGDSAMYLCASSLGARQETQYFGPGTRLLVL.

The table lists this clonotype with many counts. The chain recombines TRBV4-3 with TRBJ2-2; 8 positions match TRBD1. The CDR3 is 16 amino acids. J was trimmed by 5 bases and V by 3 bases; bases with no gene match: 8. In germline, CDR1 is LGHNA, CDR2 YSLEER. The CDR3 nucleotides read TGCGCCAGCAGCCAGTCACCCAACAGGGGGACCGGGGAGCTGTTTTTT. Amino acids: CASSQSPNRGTGELFF.

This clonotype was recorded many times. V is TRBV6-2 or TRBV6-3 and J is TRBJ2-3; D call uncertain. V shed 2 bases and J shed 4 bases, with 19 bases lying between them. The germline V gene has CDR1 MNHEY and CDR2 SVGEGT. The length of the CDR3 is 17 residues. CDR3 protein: CASSYTWTIADADTQYF. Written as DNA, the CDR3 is TGTGCCAGCAGTTACACCTGGACCATCGCGGACGCAGATACGCAGTATTTT.

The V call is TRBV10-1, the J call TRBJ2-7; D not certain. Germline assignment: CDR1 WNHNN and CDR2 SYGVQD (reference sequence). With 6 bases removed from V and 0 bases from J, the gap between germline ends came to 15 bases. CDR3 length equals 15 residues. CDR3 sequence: CASSDTAESSYEQYF. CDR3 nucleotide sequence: TGCGCCAGCAGCGACACCGCGGAGAGCTCCTACGAGCAGTACTTC.

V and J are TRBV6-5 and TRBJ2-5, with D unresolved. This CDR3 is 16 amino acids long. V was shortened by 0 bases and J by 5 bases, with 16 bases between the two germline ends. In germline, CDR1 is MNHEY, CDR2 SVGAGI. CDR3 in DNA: TGTGCCAGCAGTTACTCGAGTTTGGCGGTCGAGGAGACCCAGTACTTC. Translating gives CASSYSSLAVEETQYF.

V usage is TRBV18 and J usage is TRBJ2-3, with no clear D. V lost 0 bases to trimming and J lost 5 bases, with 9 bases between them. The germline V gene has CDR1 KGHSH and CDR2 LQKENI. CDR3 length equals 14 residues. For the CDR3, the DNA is TGTGCCAGCTCACCACCCGAGGATGGAGATACGCAGTATTTT. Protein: CASSPPEDGDTQYF.

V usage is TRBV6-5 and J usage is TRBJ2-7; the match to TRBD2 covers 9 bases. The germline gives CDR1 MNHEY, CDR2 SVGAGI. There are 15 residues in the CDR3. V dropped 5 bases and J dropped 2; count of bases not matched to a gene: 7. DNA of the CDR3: TGTGCCAGCAGTACTTTAGCGGGAGAAGCCTACGAGCAGTACTTC. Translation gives CASSTLAGEAYEQYF.

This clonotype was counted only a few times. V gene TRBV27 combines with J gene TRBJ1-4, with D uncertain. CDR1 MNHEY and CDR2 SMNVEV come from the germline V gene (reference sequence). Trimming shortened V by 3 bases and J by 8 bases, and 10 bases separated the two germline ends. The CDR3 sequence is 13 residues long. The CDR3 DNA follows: TGTGCCAGCAGTTTGTTGGGGAACGAAAAACTGTTTTTT. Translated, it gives CASSLLGNEKLFF.

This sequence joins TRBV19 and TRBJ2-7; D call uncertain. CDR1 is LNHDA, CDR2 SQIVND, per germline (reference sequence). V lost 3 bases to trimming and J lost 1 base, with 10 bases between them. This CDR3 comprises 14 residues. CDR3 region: CASSIGVSSYEQYF. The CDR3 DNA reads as TGTGCCAGTAGTATTGGGGTGAGTTCCTACGAGCAGTACTTC.

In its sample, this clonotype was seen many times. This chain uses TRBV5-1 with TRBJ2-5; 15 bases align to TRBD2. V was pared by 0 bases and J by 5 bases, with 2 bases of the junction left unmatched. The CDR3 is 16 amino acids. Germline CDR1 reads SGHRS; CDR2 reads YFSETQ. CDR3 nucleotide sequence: TGCGCCAGCAGCTTGGAAGGACTAGCGGGAGGGGAGACCCAGTACTTC. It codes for CASSLEGLAGGETQYF.

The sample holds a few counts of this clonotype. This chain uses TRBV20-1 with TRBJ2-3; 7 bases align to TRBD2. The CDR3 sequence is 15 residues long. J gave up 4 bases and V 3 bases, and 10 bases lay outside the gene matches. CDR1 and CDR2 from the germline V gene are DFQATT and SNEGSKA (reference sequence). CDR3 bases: TGCAGTGCTAGGGGACTAAGCGAGGGGCCAGATACGCAGTATTTT. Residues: CSARGLSEGPDTQYF.

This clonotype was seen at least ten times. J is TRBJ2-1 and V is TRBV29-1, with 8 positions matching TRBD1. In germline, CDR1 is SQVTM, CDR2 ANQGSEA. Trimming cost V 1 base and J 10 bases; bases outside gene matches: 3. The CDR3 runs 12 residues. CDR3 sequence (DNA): TGCAGCGTTGAAGGAGACAGGGGAGAGCAGTTCTTC. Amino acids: CSVEGDRGEQFF.

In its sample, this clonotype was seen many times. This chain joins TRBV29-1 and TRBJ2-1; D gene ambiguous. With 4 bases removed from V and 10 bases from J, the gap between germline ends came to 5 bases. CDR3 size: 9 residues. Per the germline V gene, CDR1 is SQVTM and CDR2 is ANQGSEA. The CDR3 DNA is TGCAGCGTTGCCGGGGAGCAGTTCTTC. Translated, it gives CSVAGEQFF.

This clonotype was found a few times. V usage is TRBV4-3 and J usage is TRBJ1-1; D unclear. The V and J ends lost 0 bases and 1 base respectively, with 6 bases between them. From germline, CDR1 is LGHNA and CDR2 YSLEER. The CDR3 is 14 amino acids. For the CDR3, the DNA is TGCGCCAGCAGCCAAGATTACGGGAACACTGAAGCTTTCTTT. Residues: CASSQDYGNTEAFF.

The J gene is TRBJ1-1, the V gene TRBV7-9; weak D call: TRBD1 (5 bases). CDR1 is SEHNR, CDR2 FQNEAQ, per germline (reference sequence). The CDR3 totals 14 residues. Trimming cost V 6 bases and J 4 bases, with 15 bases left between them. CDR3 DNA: TGTGCCAGCAGACCGGGACTGGCGGGCACTGAAGCTTTCTTT. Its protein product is CASRPGLAGTEAFF. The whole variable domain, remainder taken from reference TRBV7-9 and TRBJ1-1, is DTGVSQNPRHKITKRGQNVTFRCDPISEHNRLYWYRQTLGQGPEFLTYFQNEAQLEKSRLLSDRFSAERPKGSFSTLEIQRTEQGDSAMYLCASRPGLAGTEAFFGQGTRLTVV.

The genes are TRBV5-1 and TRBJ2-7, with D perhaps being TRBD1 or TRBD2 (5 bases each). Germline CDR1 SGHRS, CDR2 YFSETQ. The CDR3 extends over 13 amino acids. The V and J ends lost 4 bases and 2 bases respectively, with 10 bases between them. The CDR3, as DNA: TGCGCCAGCAGCAGGGACGTAACCTACGAGCAGTACTTC. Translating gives CASSRDVTYEQYF. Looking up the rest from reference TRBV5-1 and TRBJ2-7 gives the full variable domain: KAGVTQTPRYLIKTRGQQVTLSCSPISGHRSVSWYQQTPGQGLQFLFEYFSETQRNKGNFPGRFSGRQFSNSRSEMNVSTLELGDSALYLCASSRDVTYEQYFGPGTRLTVT.

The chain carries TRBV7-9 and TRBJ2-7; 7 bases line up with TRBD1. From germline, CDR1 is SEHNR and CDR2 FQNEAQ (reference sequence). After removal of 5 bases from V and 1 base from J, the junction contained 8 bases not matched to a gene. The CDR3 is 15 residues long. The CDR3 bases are TGTGCCAGCAGCCTGAGGGACAGCACTTCCTACGAGCAGTACTTC. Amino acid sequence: CASSLRDSTSYEQYF.

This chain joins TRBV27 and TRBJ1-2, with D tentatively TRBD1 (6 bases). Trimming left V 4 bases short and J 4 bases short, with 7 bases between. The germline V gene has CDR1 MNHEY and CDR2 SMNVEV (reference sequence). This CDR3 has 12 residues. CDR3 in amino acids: CASSSGAYGYTF. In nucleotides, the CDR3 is TGTGCCAGCAGTTCAGGGGCCTATGGCTACACCTTC.